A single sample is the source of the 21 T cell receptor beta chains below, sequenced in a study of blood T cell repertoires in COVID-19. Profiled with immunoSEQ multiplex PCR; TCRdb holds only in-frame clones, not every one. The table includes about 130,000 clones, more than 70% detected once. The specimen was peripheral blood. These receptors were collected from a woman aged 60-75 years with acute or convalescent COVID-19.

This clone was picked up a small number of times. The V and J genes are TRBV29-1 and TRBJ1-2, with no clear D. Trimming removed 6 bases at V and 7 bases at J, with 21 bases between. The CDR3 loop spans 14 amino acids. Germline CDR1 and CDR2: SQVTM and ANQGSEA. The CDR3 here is CSVAMASGSRGYTF. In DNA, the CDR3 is TGCAGCGTCGCTATGGCGTCCGGGTCCCGTGGCTACACCTTC.

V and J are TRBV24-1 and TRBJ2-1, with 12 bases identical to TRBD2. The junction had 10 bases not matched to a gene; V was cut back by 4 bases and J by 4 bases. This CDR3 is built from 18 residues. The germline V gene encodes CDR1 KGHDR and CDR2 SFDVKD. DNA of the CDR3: TGTGCCACCAGTGACCCCCGACTAGCGGGAGCGGGATACAATGAGCAGTTCTTC. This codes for CATSDPRLAGAGYNEQFF.

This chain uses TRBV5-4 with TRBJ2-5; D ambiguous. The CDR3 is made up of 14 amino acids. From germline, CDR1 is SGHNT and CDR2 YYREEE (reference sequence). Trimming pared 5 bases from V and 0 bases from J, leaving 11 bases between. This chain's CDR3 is CASSHSRNQETQYF. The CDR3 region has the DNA TGTGCCAGCAGTCACTCTAGGAACCAAGAGACCCAGTACTTC.

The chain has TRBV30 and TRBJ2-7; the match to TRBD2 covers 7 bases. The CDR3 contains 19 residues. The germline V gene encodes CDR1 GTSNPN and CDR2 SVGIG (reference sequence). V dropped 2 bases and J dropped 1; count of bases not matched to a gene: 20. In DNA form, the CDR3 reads TGTGCCTGGAGTAGCAGCAGGGTTATAGGGGCGGGAGTTTCCTACGAGCAGTACTTC. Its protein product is CAWSSSRVIGAGVSYEQYF.

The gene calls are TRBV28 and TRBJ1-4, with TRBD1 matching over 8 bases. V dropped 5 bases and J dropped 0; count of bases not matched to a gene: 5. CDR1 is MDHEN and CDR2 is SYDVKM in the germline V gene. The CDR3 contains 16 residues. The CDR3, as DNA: TGTGCCAGCAGTCCTGGACAGGGAGCAACTAATGAAAAACTGTTTTTT. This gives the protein CASSPGQGATNEKLFF.

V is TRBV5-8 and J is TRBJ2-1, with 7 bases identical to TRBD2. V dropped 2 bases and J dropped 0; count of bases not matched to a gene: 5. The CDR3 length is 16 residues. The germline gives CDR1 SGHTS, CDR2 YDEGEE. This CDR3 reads CASSFTRGSSYNEQFF. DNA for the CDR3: TGTGCCAGCAGCTTTACACGCGGGAGCTCCTACAATGAGCAGTTCTTC.

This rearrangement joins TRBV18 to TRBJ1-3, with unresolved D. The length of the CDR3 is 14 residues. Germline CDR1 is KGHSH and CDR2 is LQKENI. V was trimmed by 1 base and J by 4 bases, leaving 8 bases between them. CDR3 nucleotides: TGTGCCAGCTCACCACAGGCTAGAGGAAACACCATATATTTT. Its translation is CASSPQARGNTIYF.

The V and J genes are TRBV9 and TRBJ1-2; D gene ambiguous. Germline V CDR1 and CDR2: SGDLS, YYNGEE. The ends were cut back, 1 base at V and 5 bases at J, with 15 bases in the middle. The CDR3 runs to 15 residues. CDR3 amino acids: CASSVRSTTDYGYTF. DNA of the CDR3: TGTGCCAGCAGCGTAAGATCAACTACTGATTATGGCTACACCTTC.

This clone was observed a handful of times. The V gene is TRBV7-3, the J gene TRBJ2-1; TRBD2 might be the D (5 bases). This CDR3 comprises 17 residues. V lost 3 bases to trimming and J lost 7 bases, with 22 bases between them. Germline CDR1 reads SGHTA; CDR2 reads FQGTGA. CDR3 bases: TGTGCCAGCAGCTTCGTCCCTAGCAGGACCAATGGGAATGAGCAGTTCTTC. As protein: CASSFVPSRTNGNEQFF.

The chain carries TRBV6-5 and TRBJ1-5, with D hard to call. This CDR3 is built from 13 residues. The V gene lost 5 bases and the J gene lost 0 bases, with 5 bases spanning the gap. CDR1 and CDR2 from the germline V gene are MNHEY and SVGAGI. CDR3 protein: CASSTYSNQPQHF. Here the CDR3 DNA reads TGTGCCAGCAGTACATATAGCAATCAGCCCCAGCATTTT.

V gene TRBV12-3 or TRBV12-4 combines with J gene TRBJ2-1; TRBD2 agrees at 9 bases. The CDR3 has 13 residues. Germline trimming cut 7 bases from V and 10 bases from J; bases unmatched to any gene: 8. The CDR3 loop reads CASTLAGAAEQFF. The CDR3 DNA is TGTGCCAGCACCTTAGCGGGAGCGGCCGAGCAGTTCTTC.

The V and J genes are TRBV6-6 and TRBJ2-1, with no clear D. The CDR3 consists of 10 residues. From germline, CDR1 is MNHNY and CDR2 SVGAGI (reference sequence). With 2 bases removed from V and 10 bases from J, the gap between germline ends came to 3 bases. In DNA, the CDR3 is TGTGCCAGCAGTTACCCAGAGCAGTTCTTC. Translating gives CASSYPEQFF.

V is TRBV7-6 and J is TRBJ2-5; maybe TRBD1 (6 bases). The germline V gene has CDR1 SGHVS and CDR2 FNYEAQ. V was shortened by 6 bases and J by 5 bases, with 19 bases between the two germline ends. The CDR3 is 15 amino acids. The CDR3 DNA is TGTGCCAGCAGACGAACTACAGGGCCGGGGGAGACCCAGTACTTC. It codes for CASRRTTGPGETQYF.

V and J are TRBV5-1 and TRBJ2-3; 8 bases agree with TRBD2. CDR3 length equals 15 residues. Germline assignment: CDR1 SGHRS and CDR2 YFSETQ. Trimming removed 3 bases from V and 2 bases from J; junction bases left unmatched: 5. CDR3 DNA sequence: TGCGCCAGCAGCTCGGGGGGGGCCCTCACAGATACGCAGTATTTT. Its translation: CASSSGGALTDTQYF.

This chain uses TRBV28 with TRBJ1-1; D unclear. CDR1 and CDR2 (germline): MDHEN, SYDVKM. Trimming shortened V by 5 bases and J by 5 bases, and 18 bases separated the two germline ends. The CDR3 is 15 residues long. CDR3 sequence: CASSPPSGRGTEAFF. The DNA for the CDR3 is TGTGCCAGCAGTCCCCCTTCAGGACGAGGGACTGAAGCTTTCTTT.

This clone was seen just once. In DNA form, the CDR3 reads TGTGCCAGCCGTGGACCGGGCCTCCAGGCGGGTTCACCCCTCCACTTT. This codes for CASRGPGLQAGSPLHF. V and J are TRBV18 and TRBJ1-6; D gene unclear. This CDR3 is built from 16 residues. V was trimmed by 8 bases and J by 9 bases, leaving 23 bases between them. CDR1 and CDR2 (germline): KGHSH, LQKENI.

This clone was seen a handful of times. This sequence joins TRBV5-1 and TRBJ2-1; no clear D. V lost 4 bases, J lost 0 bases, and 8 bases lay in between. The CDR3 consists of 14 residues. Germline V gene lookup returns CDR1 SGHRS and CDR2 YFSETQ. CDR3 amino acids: CASSTRSSYNEQFF. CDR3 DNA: TGCGCCAGCAGCACGCGGAGCTCCTACAATGAGCAGTTCTTC.

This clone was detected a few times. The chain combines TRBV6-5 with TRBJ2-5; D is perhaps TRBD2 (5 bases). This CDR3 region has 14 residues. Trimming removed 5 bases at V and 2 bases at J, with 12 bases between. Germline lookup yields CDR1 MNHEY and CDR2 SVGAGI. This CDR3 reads CASSRQRRQETQYF. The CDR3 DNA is TGTGCCAGCAGTCGACAAAGGAGGCAAGAGACCCAGTACTTC.

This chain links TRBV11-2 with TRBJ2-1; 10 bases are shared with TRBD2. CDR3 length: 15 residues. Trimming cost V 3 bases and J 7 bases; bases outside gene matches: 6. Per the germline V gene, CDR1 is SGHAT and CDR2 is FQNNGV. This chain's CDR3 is CASSFSLAGKNEQFF. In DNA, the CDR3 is TGTGCCAGCAGCTTCTCACTAGCGGGAAAGAATGAGCAGTTCTTC. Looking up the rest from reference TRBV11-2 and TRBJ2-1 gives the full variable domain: EAGVAQSPRYKIIEKRQSVAFWCNPISGHATLYWYQQILGQGPKLLIQFQNNGVVDDSQLPKDRFSAERLKGVDSTLKIQPAKLEDSAVYLCASSFSLAGKNEQFFGPGTRLTVL.

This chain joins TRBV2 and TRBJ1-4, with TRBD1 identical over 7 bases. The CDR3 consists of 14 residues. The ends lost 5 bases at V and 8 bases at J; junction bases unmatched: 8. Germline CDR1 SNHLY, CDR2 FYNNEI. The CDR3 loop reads CASSRTGLGEKLFF. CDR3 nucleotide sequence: TGTGCCAGCAGTAGGACAGGCCTTGGGGAAAAACTGTTTTTT.

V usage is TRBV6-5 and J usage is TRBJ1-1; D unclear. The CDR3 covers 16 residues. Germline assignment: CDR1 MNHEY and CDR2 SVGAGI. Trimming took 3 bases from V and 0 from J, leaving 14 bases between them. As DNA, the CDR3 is TGTGCCAGCAGTTATATTCGGGGAGGGCTGAACACTGAAGCTTTCTTT. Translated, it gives CASSYIRGGLNTEAFF.